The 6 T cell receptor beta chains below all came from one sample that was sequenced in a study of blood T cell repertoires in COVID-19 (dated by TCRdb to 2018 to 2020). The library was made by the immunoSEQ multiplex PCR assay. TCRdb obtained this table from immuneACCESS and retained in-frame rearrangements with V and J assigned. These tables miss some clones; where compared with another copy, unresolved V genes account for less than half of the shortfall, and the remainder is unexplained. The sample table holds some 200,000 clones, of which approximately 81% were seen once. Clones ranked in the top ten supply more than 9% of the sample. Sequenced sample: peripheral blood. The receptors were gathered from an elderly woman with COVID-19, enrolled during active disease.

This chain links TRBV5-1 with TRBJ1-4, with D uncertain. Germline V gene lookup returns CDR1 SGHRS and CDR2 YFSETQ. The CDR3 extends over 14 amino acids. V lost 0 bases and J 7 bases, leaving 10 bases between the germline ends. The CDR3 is CASSLGRLGEKLFF. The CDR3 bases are TGCGCCAGCAGCTTGGGGAGACTGGGTGAAAAACTGTTTTTT.

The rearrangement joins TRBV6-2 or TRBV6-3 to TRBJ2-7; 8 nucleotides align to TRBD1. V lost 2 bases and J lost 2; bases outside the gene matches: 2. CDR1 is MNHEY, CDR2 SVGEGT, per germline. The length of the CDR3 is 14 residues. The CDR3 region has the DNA TGTGCCAGCAGTTACGAGACAGGGGCCTACGAGCAGTACGTC. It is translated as CASSYETGAYEQYV.

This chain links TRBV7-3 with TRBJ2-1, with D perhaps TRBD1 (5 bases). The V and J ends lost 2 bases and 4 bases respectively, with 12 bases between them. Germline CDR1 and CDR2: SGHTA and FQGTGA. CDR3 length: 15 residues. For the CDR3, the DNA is TGTGCCAGCAGCTTACAGCAGGGAACGTACAATGAGCAGTTCTTC. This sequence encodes CASSLQQGTYNEQFF.

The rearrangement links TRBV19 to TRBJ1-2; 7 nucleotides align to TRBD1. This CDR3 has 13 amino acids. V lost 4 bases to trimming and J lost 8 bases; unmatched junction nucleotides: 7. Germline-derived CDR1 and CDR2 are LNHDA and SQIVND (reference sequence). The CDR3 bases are TGTGCCAGTAGTACAACAGGGGCAAAAGGCTACACCTTC. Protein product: CASSTTGAKGYTF.

The CDR3 nucleotides are TGCAGTGCTAGAACTACCTCGGCCCAGCATTTT. Its protein is CSARTTSAQHF. The chain combines TRBV20-1 with TRBJ1-5; no reliable D call. The V end lost 2 bases, the J end lost 11 bases, and 10 bases lay between the germline ends. The CDR3 spans 11 residues. The germline V gene encodes CDR1 DFQATT and CDR2 SNEGSKA (reference sequence).

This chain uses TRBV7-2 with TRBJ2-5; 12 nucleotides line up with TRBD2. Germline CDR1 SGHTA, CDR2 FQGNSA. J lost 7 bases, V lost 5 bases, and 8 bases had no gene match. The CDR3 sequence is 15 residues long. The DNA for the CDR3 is TGTGCCAGCAGCCCCTTCCCTAGCGGGGGGGGGACCCAGTACTTC. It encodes CASSPFPSGGGTQYF. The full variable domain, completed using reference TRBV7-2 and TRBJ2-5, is GAGVSQSPSNKVTEKGKDVELRCDPISGHTALYWYRQSLGQGLEFLIYFQGNSAPDKSGLPSDRFSAERTGGSVSTLTIQRTQQEDSAVYLCASSPFPSGGGTQYFGPGTRLLVL.